These 15 T cell receptor beta chains came from one sample sequenced in a study of early T cells in non-severe SARS-CoV-2 infection. TCRdb re-derived calls from the 5' RACE reads in MiXCR, one entry per CDR3 protein. The sample holds more than 65,000 distinct CDR3 sequences, roughly 13% seen once. The sequenced material came from whole blood. These receptors came from an adult who was a healthcare worker with PCR-confirmed SARS-CoV-2 infection or an uninfected control (not recorded which).

The rearrangement joins TRBV14 to TRBJ1-2, with D maybe TRBD1 (6 bases). The CDR3 extends over 12 amino acids. Germline V gene lookup returns CDR1 SGHDN and CDR2 FVKESK. The V and J ends lost 4 bases and 8 bases respectively, with 11 bases between them. CDR3 in DNA: TGTGCCAGCAGCCGGGGGGCTATAGGCTACACCTTC. Amino acids: CASSRGAIGYTF.

The rearrangement uses TRBV11-2 and TRBJ2-1; D is unresolved. Germline lookup yields CDR1 SGHAT and CDR2 FQNNGV. Trimming removed 3 bases at V and 0 bases at J, with 12 bases between. This CDR3 has 16 residues. The CDR3 nucleotides are TGTGCCAGCAGCTTTTGGGGTGACCTCTCCTACAATGAGCAGTTCTTC. Its protein is CASSFWGDLSYNEQFF. The whole variable domain, remainder taken from reference TRBV11-2 and TRBJ2-1, is EAGVAQSPRYKIIEKRQSVAFWCNPISGHATLYWYQQILGQGPKLLIQFQNNGVVDDSQLPKDRFSAERLKGVDSTLKIQPAKLEDSAVYLCASSFWGDLSYNEQFFGPGTRLTVL.

This clonotype was seen at least ten times. The rearrangement links TRBV7-2 to TRBJ2-7, with D perhaps matching TRBD1 or TRBD2 (5 bases each). Germline CDR1 is SGHTA and CDR2 is FQGNSA. The V end was cut by 5 bases, the J end by 3 bases, with 11 bases between. The CDR3 has 13 amino acids. CDR3 region: CASSTRDGYEQYF. CDR3 in DNA: TGTGCCAGCAGCACTCGGGACGGCTACGAGCAGTACTTC.

The table lists this clonotype with many counts. This CDR3 is CATSDPGTSGRVMNEQFF. The CDR3 DNA reads as TGTGCCACCAGTGATCCCGGGACTAGCGGGAGGGTTATGAATGAGCAGTTCTTC. V and J are TRBV24-1 and TRBJ2-1; 16 bases align to TRBD2. CDR1 is KGHDR, CDR2 SFDVKD, per germline. J gave up 7 bases and V 3 bases, and 8 bases lay outside the gene matches. The CDR3 totals 18 residues.

This clonotype appeared many times. This rearrangement joins TRBV29-1 to TRBJ1-2; possible D gene TRBD1, 5 bases. The CDR3 covers 12 residues. Germline V gives CDR1 SQVTM, CDR2 ANQGSEA. V dropped 7 bases and J dropped 3 bases, with 12 bases sitting between them. CDR3 nucleotide sequence: TGCAGCGGTGGGACGGCGGACTATGGCTACACCTTC. This sequence encodes CSGGTADYGYTF. Combining the CDR3 with reference TRBV29-1 and TRBJ1-2 gives the whole variable domain SAVISQKPSRDICQRGTSLTIQCQVDSQVTMMFWYRQQPGQSLTLIATANQGSEATYESGFVIDKFPISRPNLTFSTLTVSNMSPEDSSIYLCSGGTADYGYTFGSGTRLTVV.

The chain recombines TRBV7-2 with TRBJ2-3; D is ambiguous. Germline CDR1 SGHTA, CDR2 FQGNSA. This CDR3 is built from 12 residues. V was trimmed by 4 bases and J by 5 bases, leaving 7 bases between them. CDR3 DNA: TGTGCCAGCAGCTCCGTCAGAGATACGCAGTATTTT. This sequence encodes CASSSVRDTQYF.

In this sample, this clonotype turned up many times. The CDR3 here is CSASQAGGYNQPQHF. The CDR3 coding sequence is TGCAGTGCGAGCCAAGCTGGAGGGTACAATCAGCCCCAGCATTTT. The gene calls are TRBV20-1 and TRBJ1-5; the D is unclear. CDR1 DFQATT and CDR2 SNEGSKA come from the germline V gene (reference sequence). The germline V and J ends were trimmed by 6 bases and 3 bases, with 18 bases remaining between them. CDR3 length equals 15 residues.

This clonotype was seen many times. V is TRBV21-1 and J is TRBJ2-4; TRBD2, the table's D call, was not compared with the DNA. TRBV21-1 is marked as a pseudogene. The CDR3 has 17 residues. The CDR3 spells CASSRGGLAGGKNIQYF. CDR3 nucleotide sequence: TGTGCCAGCAGCAGGGGAGGTTTAGCGGGAGGCAAAAACATTCAGTACTTC.

V and J are TRBV20-1 and TRBJ2-7; 8 bases match TRBD1. The CDR3 totals 14 residues. The germline gives CDR1 DFQATT, CDR2 SNEGSKA (reference sequence). Trimming at V came to 1 base and at J to 3 bases, leaving 5 bases not matched to a gene. The CDR3 bases are TGCAGTGCTAGAGCAGGGGGCGGTCGCTACGAGCAGTACTTC. It encodes CSARAGGGRYEQYF.

This chain uses TRBV5-1 with TRBJ2-1; D is unclear. Trimming cost V 1 base and J 5 bases, with 7 bases left between them. Germline V gene sequence: CDR1 SGHRS, CDR2 YFSETQ. CDR3 length equals 13 residues. In nucleotides, the CDR3 is TGCGCCAGCAGCTTGAGGGTCGACAATGAGCAGTTCTTC. Translating gives CASSLRVDNEQFF. The complete variable domain, with remaining parts taken from reference TRBV5-1 and TRBJ2-1, reads KAGVTQTPRYLIKTRGQQVTLSCSPISGHRSVSWYQQTPGQGLQFLFEYFSETQRNKGNFPGRFSGRQFSNSRSEMNVSTLELGDSALYLCASSLRVDNEQFFGPGTRLTVL.

The genes are TRBV30 and TRBJ1-2; a possible D gene is TRBD1 (6 bases). The CDR3 is 20 amino acids. Germline loops: CDR1 GTSNPN, CDR2 SVGIG (reference sequence). V lost 2 bases, J lost 4 bases, and 32 bases lay in between. The CDR3 loop reads CAWSKFHRRDTISLTYGYTF. DNA of the CDR3: TGTGCCTGGAGTAAATTCCACCGACGGGACACAATAAGCCTGACCTATGGCTACACCTTC.

This clonotype was seen a handful of times. The rearrangement links TRBV6-2 or TRBV6-3 to TRBJ1-1; D unclear. This CDR3 spans 14 amino acids. V was pared by 6 bases and J by 2 bases, with 13 bases between. Germline values: CDR1 MNHEY, CDR2 SVGEGT. The DNA of the CDR3 is TGTGCCAGCAGCCTGTCACGTTCCAACACTGAAGCTTTCTTT. This translates into CASSLSRSNTEAFF.

In this sample, this clonotype turned up many times. The chain has TRBV10-3 and TRBJ1-5; 9 bases fit TRBD1. J was trimmed by 5 bases and V by 2 bases; bases with no gene match: 10. CDR3 size: 17 residues. CDR1 and CDR2 from the germline V gene are ENHRY and SYGVKD. This CDR3 is CAISEGTGLRKDQPQHF. For the CDR3, the DNA is TGTGCCATCAGTGAGGGGACAGGGTTAAGGAAGGATCAGCCCCAGCATTTT.

As for this clonotype: A much more abundant neighbour one base away suggests this may be a read error. V usage is TRBV29-1 and J usage is TRBJ2-1; weak D call: TRBD2 (5 bases). CDR1 is SQVTM, CDR2 ANQGSEA, per germline. The V end was cut by 7 bases, the J end by 6 bases, with 16 bases between. The CDR3 is 13 residues long. The DNA for the CDR3 is TGCAGCGCGAGTGACGGGGTCTGCAATGAGCAGTTCTTC. Its translation is CSASDGVCNEQFF.

This clonotype has a count of ten or more. This sequence joins TRBV30 and TRBJ2-1; tentative D call: TRBD2 (5 bases). Trimming removed 4 bases at V and 8 bases at J, with 12 bases between. The CDR3 consists of 12 residues. Germline lookup yields CDR1 GTSNPN and CDR2 SVGIG (reference sequence). The CDR3 protein is CAWTGSWYEQFF. CDR3 nucleotides: TGTGCCTGGACGGGGTCGTGGTATGAGCAGTTCTTC.